The rows below give T cell receptor beta chains drawn from one sample of a study of blood T cell repertoires in COVID-19. The repertoire was sequenced with immunoSEQ multiplex PCR; TCRdb's copy has only in-frame clones and lacks some. This sample carries 140,000 to 150,000 clones, 70% to 90% of them seen once, and the ten largest clones take about 8%. Sequenced: peripheral blood. These TCRs come from an older woman with COVID-19, enrolled during active disease. Both conserved end residues are part of each CDR3. Each record gives: clone size, D gene, V gene, J gene, CDR3 DNA, CDR3 protein. The D gene is left open where the match is weak. Not every row has a clone size; where given, it reads once, few, many or a size class.

few,TRBD1,TRBV7-8,TRBJ1-3,TGTGCCAGCATTGGGGGGGGACAGGAAGAGGCGAACTTT,CASIGGGQEEANF
-,TRBD2,TRBV29-1,TRBJ2-1,TGCAGCGCTAGCGGGGGGGCTCGGAATGAGCAGTTCTTC,CSASGGARNEQFF
once,TRBD1,TRBV7-2,TRBJ1-6,TGTGCCAGCAGCTCCGGACAGGGAAGTTCACCCCTCCACTTT,CASSSGQGSSPLHF
-,-,TRBV10-3,TRBJ1-6,TGTGCCAAGGCCCGCGGGGGAACCTATAATTCACCCCTCCACTTT,CAKARGGTYNSPLHF
-,TRBD2,TRBV7-3,TRBJ2-3,TGTGCCAGCAGCTTAACAGGACTAGCGGGGGTTAGCACAGATACGCAGTATTTT,CASSLTGLAGVSTDTQYF
-,-,TRBV25-1,TRBJ2-7,TGTGCCAGCAGTGACCAGGGCAGATCCTACGAGCAGTACTTC,CASSDQGRSYEQYF
-,-,TRBV7-6,TRBJ2-7,TGTGCCAGCAGCTTAGCCTTCAAGACAGGCTACGAGCAGTACTTC,CASSLAFKTGYEQYF
-,-,TRBV4-3,TRBJ2-5,TGCGCCAGCAGCCAACAGCGCCAAGAGACCCAGTACTTC,CASSQQRQETQYF
-,TRBD1,TRBV19,TRBJ1-2,TGTGCCAGTCAGTCCGTTGGGCAGGGGGTCTATGGCTACACCTTC,CASQSVGQGVYGYTF
once,TRBD1,TRBV2,TRBJ1-2,TGTGCCAGCAGACAGGGGGCCGGCGTCAGGGGCTACACCTTC,CASRQGAGVRGYTF
-,TRBD1,TRBV27,TRBJ2-2,TGTGCCAGCATCAAAGGACAGGGGAGTAACACCGGGGAGCTGTTTTTT,CASIKGQGSNTGELFF
-,TRBD1,TRBV6-2/TRBV6-3,TRBJ2-1,TGTGCCAGCAGTTTACAGGGGGCTCCCCTTGTTTACAATGAGCAGTTCTTC,CASSLQGAPLVYNEQFF
once,-,TRBV6-1,TRBJ1-1,TGTGCCAGCAGTGGCTTAACTCTTACCGGGACAAGGGTTTGGGACACTGAAGCTTTCTTT,CASSGLTLTGTRVWDTEAFF
-,-,TRBV27,TRBJ2-7,TGTGCCAGCAGTTTAGGGCCACTTCGTACCTACGAGCAGTACTTC,CASSLGPLRTYEQYF
-,-,TRBV3-1/TRBV3-2,TRBJ2-2,TGTGCCAGCAGCCAAGTGGGGGCGAACGGGGAGCTGTTTTTT,CASSQVGANGELFF
-,-,TRBV5-6,TRBJ1-2,TGTGCCAGCAGCTTGGGCGGTACAGGAGCCAACTATGGCTACACCTTC,CASSLGGTGANYGYTF
-,-,TRBV6-5,TRBJ2-3,TGTGCCAGCCAGTGGCGGGCCCGCACAGATACGCAGTATTTT,CASQWRARTDTQYF
-,-,TRBV29-1,TRBJ1-1,TGCAGCGTACTTGGAACAGGGAACACTGAAGCTTTCTTT,CSVLGTGNTEAFF
-,TRBD1,TRBV5-1,TRBJ2-3,TGCGCCAGCGGCCGGACAGGGGCCACAGATACGCAGTATTTT,CASGRTGATDTQYF
-,-,TRBV5-6,TRBJ1-2,TGTGCCAGCAGCCCCACGCCGCAGGTCGCCCTGGGCTACACCTTC,CASSPTPQVALGYTF
-,-,TRBV18,TRBJ1-1,TGTGCCAGCTCACCCATCAGGGTAGTGAACACTGAAGCTTTCTTT,CASSPIRVVNTEAFF
-,TRBD1,TRBV7-9,TRBJ1-3,TGTGCCAGCAGCTTACAGGGGGTCGTCTCTGGAAACACCATATATTTT,CASSLQGVVSGNTIYF
-,TRBD1,TRBV4-2,TRBJ1-2,TGTGCCAGCAGCCACGTACGGGACAGGGCGGATGGCTACACCTTC,CASSHVRDRADGYTF
-,-,TRBV9,TRBJ1-2,TGTGCCAGCAGCGTAGCAGGGGTCCTTAACTATGGCTACACCTTC,CASSVAGVLNYGYTF
-,-,TRBV5-1,TRBJ2-1,TGCGCCAGCAGCCTCGGGGACATCTCCTACAATGAGCAGTTCTTC,CASSLGDISYNEQFF
-,-,TRBV19,TRBJ1-2,TGTGCCAGTCAGACGAGGACAGAGACTAACTATGGCTACACCTTC,CASQTRTETNYGYTF
-,TRBD2,TRBV5-4,TRBJ2-2,TGTGCCAGCAGTACGGGGGGGTCGCACGGGGAGCTGTTTTTT,CASSTGGSHGELFF
-,-,TRBV11-2,TRBJ2-7,TGTGCCAGCAGCTACCTGGGGGCTAACGAGCAGTACTTC,CASSYLGANEQYF
-,TRBD1,TRBV3-1/TRBV3-2,TRBJ2-1,TGTGCCAGCAGTCGAGCCGGGACAGGTCACAATGAGCAGTTCTTC,CASSRAGTGHNEQFF
-,TRBD1,TRBV2,TRBJ2-1,TGTGCCAGCCTCCCGGGACAGGGTAACAATGAGCAGTTCTTC,CASLPGQGNNEQFF
-,TRBD1,TRBV5-1,TRBJ1-1,TGCGCCAGCAGCTCCGAGGGACAGGTGAACACTGAAGCTTTCTTT,CASSSEGQVNTEAFF
few,TRBD2,TRBV9,TRBJ2-2,TGTGCCAGCAGCGGATCCTTCTGGGAGGGCCACGGGGAGCTGTTTTTT,CASSGSFWEGHGELFF